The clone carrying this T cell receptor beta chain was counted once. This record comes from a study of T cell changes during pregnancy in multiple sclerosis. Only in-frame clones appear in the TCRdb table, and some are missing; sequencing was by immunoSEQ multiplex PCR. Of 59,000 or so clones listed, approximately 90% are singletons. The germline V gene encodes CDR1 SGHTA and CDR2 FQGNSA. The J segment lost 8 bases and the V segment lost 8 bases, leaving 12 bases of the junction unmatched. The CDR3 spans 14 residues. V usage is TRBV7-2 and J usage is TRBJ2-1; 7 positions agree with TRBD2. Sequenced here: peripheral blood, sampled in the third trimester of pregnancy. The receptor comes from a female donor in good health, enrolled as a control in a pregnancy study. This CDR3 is CASQAFGEGDEQFF. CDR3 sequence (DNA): TGTGCCAGCCAAGCTTTTGGGGAGGGCGATGAGCAGTTCTTC.